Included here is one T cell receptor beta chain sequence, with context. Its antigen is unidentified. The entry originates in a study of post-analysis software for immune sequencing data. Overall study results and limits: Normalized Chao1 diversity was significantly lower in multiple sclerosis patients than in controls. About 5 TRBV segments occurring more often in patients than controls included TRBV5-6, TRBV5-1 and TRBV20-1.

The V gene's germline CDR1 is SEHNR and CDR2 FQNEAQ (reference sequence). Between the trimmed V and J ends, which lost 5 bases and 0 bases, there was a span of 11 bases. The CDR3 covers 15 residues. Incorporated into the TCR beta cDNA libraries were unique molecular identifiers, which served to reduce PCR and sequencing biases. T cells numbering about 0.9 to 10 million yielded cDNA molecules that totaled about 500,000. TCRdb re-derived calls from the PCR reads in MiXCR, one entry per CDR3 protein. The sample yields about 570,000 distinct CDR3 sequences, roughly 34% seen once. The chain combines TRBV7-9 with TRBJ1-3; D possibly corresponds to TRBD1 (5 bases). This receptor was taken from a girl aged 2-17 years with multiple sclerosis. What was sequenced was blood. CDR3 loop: CASSPGTVSGNTIYF. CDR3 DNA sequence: TGTGCCAGCAGCCCCGGGACGGTCTCTGGAAACACCATATATTTT. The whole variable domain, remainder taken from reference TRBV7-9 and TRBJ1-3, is DTGVSQNPRHKITKRGQNVTFRCDPISEHNRLYWYRQTLGQGPEFLTYFQNEAQLEKSRLLSDRFSAERPKGSFSTLEIQRTEQGDSAMYLCASSPGTVSGNTIYFGEGSWLTVV.